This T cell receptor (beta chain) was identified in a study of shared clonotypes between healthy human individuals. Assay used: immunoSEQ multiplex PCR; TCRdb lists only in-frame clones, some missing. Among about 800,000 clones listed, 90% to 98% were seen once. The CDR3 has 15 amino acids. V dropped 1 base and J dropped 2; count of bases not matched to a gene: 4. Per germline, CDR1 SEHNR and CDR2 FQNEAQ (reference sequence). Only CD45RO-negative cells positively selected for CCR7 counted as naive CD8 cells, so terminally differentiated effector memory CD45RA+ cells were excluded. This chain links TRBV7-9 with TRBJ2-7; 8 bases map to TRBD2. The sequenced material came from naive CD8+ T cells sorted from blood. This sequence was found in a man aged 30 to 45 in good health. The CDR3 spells CASSLVGSGTYEQYF. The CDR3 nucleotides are TGTGCCAGCAGCTTAGTGGGTAGCGGGACCTACGAGCAGTACTTC.